Listed below are T cell receptor beta chains from one sample, sequenced in a study of T-cell reconstitution after alpha-beta-depleted transplantation in children. TCRdb redid the calling of the PCR reads with MiXCR, one entry per CDR3 protein. Among about 110,000 distinct CDR3 sequences listed, under 13% were seen once. The sequenced sample was PBMCs from the stem cell graft donor, obtained from the stem cell graft. The receptors here all came from a human donor who donated a stem cell graft to a child with acute lymphoblastic leukemia. Each CDR3 is given with its conserved first and last residue. D genes are given only for firm matches. Size is stated for part of the rows, as once, few or many counts, or as a class when the clone is expanded.

>TRBV5-6|TRBJ2-7|-|many
CASSLEGLGHEQYF
TGTGCCAGCAGCTTGGAAGGCCTCGGACACGAGCAGTACTTC
>TRBV30|TRBJ2-5|TRBD1|-
CAWSKDRTGFETQYF
TGTGCCTGGAGTAAAGACCGGACAGGGTTCGAGACCCAGTACTTC
>TRBV20-1|TRBJ2-7|-|-
CSGRDDYEQYF
TGCAGTGGGCGGGACGACTACGAGCAGTACTTC
>TRBV12-3/TRBV12-4|TRBJ2-1|TRBD1|many
CASSPARQGALNEQFF
TGTGCCAGCAGCCCAGCACGACAGGGGGCTTTGAATGAGCAGTTCTTC
>TRBV7-8|TRBJ2-7|-|many
CASSPGTNIYEQYF
TGTGCCAGCAGCCCCGGGACAAACATCTACGAGCAGTACTTC
>TRBV25-1|TRBJ2-1|-|many
CASAPGFHDNEQFF
TGTGCCAGCGCCCCAGGGTTTCATGATAATGAGCAGTTCTTC
>TRBV28|TRBJ1-1|-|many
CASSFRRGYTEAFF
TGTGCCAGCAGTTTCCGGCGGGGCTACACTGAAGCTTTCTTT
>TRBV18|TRBJ1-5|-|-
CASSPRQYSNQPQHF
TGTGCCAGCTCACCTCGACAGTATAGCAATCAGCCCCAGCATTTT
>TRBV3-1|TRBJ1-6|-|many
CASTVQPGSPLHF
TGTGCCAGCACCGTTCAACCTGGCTCACCCCTCCACTTT
>TRBV12-3/TRBV12-4|TRBJ2-7|-|many
CASSFGGTREQYF
TGTGCCAGCAGTTTTGGGGGCACTCGGGAGCAGTACTTC
>TRBV5-1|TRBJ2-6|-|many
CASRSLSGANVLTF
TGCGCCAGCCGCAGCCTATCTGGGGCCAACGTCCTGACTTTC
>TRBV12-3/TRBV12-4|TRBJ1-2|-|many
CASSPLDRPTNYGYTF
TGTGCCAGCAGCCCACTAGACAGACCCACTAACTATGGCTACACCTTC
>TRBV18|TRBJ1-2|-|many
CASSGGSNYGYTF
TGTGCCAGCTCAGGAGGGTCTAACTATGGCTACACCTTC
>TRBV19|TRBJ1-2|-|-
CASSSGKGNYGYTF
TGTGCCAGTAGTTCCGGAAAGGGTAACTATGGCTACACCTTC
>TRBV7-9|TRBJ2-7|TRBD1|-
CASSSSGTVHEQYF
TGTGCCAGCAGCTCCTCCGGGACAGTTCACGAGCAGTACTTC
>TRBV20-1|TRBJ2-7|TRBD2|many
CSARDLAGGPYEQYF
TGCAGTGCTAGAGATTTAGCGGGAGGGCCGTACGAGCAGTACTTC
>TRBV29-1|TRBJ2-7|-|many
CSVVVQDPYEQYF
TGCAGCGTTGTGGTCCAGGACCCCTACGAGCAGTACTTC
>TRBV20-1|TRBJ1-1|-|many
CSANRQVNTEAFF
TGCAGTGCGAACCGACAGGTGAACACTGAAGCTTTCTTT
>TRBV12-3/TRBV12-4|TRBJ2-2|TRBD1|many
CASGGTGVWTGELFF
TGTGCCAGCGGAGGGACAGGGGTATGGACCGGGGAGCTGTTTTTT
>TRBV20-1|TRBJ2-1|TRBD2|many
CSASTSGGNSYNEQFF
TGCAGTGCTAGTACCAGCGGGGGGAACTCCTACAATGAGCAGTTCTTC
>TRBV11-2|TRBJ2-7|TRBD1|many
CASSLRDRVTYEQYF
TGTGCCAGCAGCCTCCGGGACAGAGTGACCTACGAGCAGTACTTC
>TRBV19|TRBJ2-7|-|-
CATQTETYEQYF
TGTGCCACCCAGACGGAGACCTACGAGCAGTACTTC
>TRBV5-1|TRBJ1-4|-|many
CASSVRGGLNEKLFF
TGCGCCAGCAGCGTAAGGGGGGGCCTGAATGAAAAACTGTTTTTT